Here is one T cell receptor (beta chain) with its context. A junction end diverges from the germline sequence, so it may reflect a read error. The CDR3 covers 14 residues. This sample stems from a study of T-cell reconstitution after alpha-beta-depleted transplantation in children. Unique molecular identifiers were incorporated during preparation of the TCRbeta library. Each CDR3 protein gets one entry after TCRdb re-called the PCR reads with MiXCR. Here the sample spans about 270,000 distinct CDR3 sequences, around 9.6% being singletons. This TCR was recovered from a human donor who donated a stem cell graft to a child with SCID. The chain recombines TRBV12-3 or TRBV12-4 with TRBJ2-7; the D gene is possibly TRBD2 (6 bases). This specimen consisted of PBMCs from the stem cell graft donor, obtained from the stem cell graft. The DNA for the CDR3 is TGTGCCTGCAGTGATGCGGGACTTATCAACGAGCAGTACTTC. It codes for CACSDAGLINEQYF.